This T cell receptor beta chain is drawn from a study of blood T cell repertoires in COVID-19. Study context: Acute and convalescent COVID-19 specimens originated in the United States, Italy and Spain.

This clone was counted a single time. Only in-frame clones appear in the TCRdb table, and some are missing; sequencing was by immunoSEQ multiplex PCR. The data hold over 200,000 clones, with around four fifths observed a single time. CDR3 size: 13 residues. V lost 1 base and J lost 3, with 7 bases in between. Looked up from germline, CDR1 is SGHVS and CDR2 is FNYEAQ. V gene TRBV7-6 combines with J gene TRBJ2-7; D remains unclear. The TCR originated in an elderly man with acute or convalescent COVID-19. Input material: peripheral blood. CDR3 coding DNA: TGTGCCAGCAGCTTAGGCGTCGGCTACGAGCAGTACTTC. Amino acids: CASSLGVGYEQYF.